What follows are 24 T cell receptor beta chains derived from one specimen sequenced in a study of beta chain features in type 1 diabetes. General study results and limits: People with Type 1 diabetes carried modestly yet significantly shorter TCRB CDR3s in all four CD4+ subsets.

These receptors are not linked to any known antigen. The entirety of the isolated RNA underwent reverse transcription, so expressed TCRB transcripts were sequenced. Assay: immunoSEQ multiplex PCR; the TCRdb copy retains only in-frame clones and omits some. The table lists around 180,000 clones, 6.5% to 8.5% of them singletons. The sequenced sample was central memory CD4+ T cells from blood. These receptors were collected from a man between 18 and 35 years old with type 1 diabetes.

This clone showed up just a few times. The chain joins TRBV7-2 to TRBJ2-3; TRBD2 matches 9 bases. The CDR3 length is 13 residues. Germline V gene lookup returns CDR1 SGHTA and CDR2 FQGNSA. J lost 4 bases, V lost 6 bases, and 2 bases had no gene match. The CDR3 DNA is TGTGCCAGCAGAGGCGGGGGGGCAGATACGCAGTATTTT. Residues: CASRGGGADTQYF.

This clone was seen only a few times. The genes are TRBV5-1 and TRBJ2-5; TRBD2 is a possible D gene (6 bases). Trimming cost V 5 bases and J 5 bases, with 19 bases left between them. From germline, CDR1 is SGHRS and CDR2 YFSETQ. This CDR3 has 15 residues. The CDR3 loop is CASREARDGMETQYF. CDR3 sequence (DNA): TGCGCCAGCAGGGAGGCGCGGGACGGGATGGAGACCCAGTACTTC.

The CDR3 bases are TGTGCCAGCTCACCATCTCTTAGCGTGACGAACACTGAAGCTTTCTTT. Amino acid sequence: CASSPSLSVTNTEAFF. The chain uses TRBV18 and TRBJ1-1; D remains unclear. CDR3 length equals 16 residues. V shed 2 bases and J shed 1 base, with 14 bases lying between them. The germline V gene has CDR1 KGHSH and CDR2 LQKENI.

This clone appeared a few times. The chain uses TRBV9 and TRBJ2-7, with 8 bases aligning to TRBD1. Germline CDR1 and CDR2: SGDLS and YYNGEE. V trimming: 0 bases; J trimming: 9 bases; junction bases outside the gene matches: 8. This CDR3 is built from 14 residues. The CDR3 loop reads CASSVESQGAAQYF. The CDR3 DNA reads TGTGCCAGCAGCGTAGAATCCCAGGGGGCAGCGCAGTACTTC.

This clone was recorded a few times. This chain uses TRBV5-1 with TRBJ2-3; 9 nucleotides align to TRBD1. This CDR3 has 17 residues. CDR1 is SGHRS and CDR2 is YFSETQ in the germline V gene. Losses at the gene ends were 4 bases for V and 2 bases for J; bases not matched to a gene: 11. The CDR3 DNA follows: TGCGCCAGCAGCACAGGACAGGGGCGATTATACACAGATACGCAGTATTTT. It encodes CASSTGQGRLYTDTQYF.

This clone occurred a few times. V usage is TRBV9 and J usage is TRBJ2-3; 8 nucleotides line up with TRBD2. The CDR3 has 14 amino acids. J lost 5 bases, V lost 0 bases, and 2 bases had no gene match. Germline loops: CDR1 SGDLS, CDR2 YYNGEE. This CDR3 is CASSVAGGKDTQYF. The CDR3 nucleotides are TGTGCCAGCAGCGTAGCGGGAGGGAAAGATACGCAGTATTTT.

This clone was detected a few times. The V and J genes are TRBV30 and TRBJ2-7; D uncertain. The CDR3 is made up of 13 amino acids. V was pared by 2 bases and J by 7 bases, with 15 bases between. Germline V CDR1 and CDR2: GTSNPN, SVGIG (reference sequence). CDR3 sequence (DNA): TGTGCCTGGAGTCAAGATCGGCAGACAGAGCAGTACTTC. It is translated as CAWSQDRQTEQYF.

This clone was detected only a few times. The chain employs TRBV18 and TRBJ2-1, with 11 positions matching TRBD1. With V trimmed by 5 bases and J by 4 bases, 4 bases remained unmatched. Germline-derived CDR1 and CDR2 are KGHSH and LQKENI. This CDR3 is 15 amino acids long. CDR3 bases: TGTGCCAGCTCAACCGGGACAGGGGGTTACAATGAGCAGTTCTTC. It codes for CASSTGTGGYNEQFF.

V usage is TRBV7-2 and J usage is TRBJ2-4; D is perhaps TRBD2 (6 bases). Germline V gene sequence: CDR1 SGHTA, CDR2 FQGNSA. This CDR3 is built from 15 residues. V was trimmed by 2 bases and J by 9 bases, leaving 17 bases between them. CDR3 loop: CASSLSLGPGSIQYF. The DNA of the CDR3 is TGTGCCAGCAGCTTATCTTTGGGCCCCGGGAGCATTCAGTACTTC. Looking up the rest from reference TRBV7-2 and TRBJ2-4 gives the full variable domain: GAGVSQSPSNKVTEKGKDVELRCDPISGHTALYWYRQSLGQGLEFLIYFQGNSAPDKSGLPSDRFSAERTGGSVSTLTIQRTQQEDSAVYLCASSLSLGPGSIQYFGAGTRLSVL.

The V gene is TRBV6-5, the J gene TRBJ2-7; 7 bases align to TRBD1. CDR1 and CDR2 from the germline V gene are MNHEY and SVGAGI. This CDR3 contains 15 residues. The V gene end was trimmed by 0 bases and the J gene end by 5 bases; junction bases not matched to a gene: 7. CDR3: CASSYSYRGVNEQYF. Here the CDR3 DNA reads TGTGCCAGCAGTTACTCATACAGGGGCGTAAACGAGCAGTACTTC.

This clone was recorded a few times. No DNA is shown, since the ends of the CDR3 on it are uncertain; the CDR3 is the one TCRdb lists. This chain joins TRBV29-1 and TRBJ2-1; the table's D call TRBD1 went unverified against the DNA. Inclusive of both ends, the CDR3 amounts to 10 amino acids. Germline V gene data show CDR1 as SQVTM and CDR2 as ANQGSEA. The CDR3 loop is CSVGQGAEFF.

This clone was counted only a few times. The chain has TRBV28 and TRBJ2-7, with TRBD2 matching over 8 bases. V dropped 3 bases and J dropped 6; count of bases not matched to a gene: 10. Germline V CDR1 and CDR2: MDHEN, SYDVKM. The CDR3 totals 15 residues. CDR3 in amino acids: CASSFGAGEGIEQYF. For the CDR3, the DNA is TGTGCCAGCAGTTTCGGAGCGGGAGAGGGGATCGAGCAGTACTTC.

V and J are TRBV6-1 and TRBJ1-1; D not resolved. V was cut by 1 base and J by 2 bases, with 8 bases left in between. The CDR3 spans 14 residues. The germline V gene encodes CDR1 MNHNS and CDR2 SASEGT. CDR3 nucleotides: TGTGCCAGCAGTGAAGGTCACAGAAACACTGAAGCTTTCTTT. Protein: CASSEGHRNTEAFF.

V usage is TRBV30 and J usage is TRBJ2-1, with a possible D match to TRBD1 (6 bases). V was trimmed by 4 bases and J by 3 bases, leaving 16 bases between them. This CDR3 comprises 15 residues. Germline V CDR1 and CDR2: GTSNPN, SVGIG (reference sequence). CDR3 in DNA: TGTGCCTGGAAGAGGAGTCAGGGGAACTACAATGAGCAGTTCTTC. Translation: CAWKRSQGNYNEQFF.

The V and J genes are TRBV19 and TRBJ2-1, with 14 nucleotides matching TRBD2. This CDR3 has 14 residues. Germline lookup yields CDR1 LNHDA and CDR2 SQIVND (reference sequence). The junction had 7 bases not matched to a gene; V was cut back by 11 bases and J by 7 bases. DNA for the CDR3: TGTGCCGCTGGGACTAGCGGGAGAGTGAATGAGCAGTTCTTC. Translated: CAAGTSGRVNEQFF.

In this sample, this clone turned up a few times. The CDR3 spells CASSIGGGSLEQYF. In nucleotides, the CDR3 is TGTGCCAGTAGTATCGGCGGGGGAAGTCTCGAGCAGTACTTC. This chain connects TRBV19 to TRBJ2-7; 7 bases fit TRBD2. CDR1 is LNHDA and CDR2 is SQIVND in the germline V gene (reference sequence). CDR3 size: 14 residues. Trimming at V came to 3 bases and at J to 6 bases, leaving 8 bases not matched to a gene.

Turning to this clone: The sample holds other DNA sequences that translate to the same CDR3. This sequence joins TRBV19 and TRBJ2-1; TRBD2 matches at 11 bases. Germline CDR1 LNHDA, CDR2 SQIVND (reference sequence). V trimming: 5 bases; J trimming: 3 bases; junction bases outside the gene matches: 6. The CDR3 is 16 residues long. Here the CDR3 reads CASSPPGTSGYNEQFF. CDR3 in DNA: TGTGCCAGTAGTCCCCCCGGGACTAGCGGCTACAATGAGCAGTTCTTC.

CDR3: CASSLATGDGYTF. The CDR3 coding sequence is TGTGCCAGCAGCTTAGCGACAGGGGATGGCTACACCTTC. The chain recombines TRBV7-9 with TRBJ1-2; 8 bases are a match to TRBD1. The CDR3 loop spans 13 amino acids. With V trimmed by 0 bases and J by 6 bases, 0 bases remained unmatched. The V gene's germline CDR1 is SEHNR and CDR2 FQNEAQ (reference sequence).

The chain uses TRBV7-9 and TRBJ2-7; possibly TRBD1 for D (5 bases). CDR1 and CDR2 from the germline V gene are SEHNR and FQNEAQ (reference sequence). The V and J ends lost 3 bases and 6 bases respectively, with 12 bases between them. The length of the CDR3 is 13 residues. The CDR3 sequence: CASSFTSQGEQYF. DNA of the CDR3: TGTGCCAGCAGCTTCACGTCCCAGGGCGAGCAGTACTTC.

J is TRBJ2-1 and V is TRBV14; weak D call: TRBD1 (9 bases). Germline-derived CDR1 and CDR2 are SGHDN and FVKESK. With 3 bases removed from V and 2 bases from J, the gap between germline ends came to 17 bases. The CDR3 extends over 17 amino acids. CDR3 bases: TGTGCCAGCAGCCAGATAGCGGGACAGGGAGCCTACAATGAGCAGTTCTTC. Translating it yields CASSQIAGQGAYNEQFF.

CDR3 protein: CASRGQTNTGELFF. The CDR3 DNA reads TGTGCCAGCAGGGGACAGACGAACACCGGGGAGCTGTTTTTT. The gene calls are TRBV5-4 and TRBJ2-2; TRBD1 matches 7 bases. After removal of 5 bases from V and 0 bases from J, the junction contained 1 base not matched to a gene. CDR1 is SGHNT and CDR2 is YYREEE in the germline V gene (reference sequence). The CDR3 has 14 residues.

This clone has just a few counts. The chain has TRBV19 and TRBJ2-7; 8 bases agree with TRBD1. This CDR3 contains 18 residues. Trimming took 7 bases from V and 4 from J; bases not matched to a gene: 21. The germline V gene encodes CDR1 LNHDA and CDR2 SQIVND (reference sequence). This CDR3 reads CASNRRHYWDRTYYEQYF. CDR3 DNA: TGTGCCAGTAATCGGCGGCATTATTGGGACAGGACGTATTACGAGCAGTACTTC. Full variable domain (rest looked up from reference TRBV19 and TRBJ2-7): DGGITQSPKYLFRKEGQNVTLSCEQNLNHDAMYWYRQDPGQGLRLIYYSQIVNDFQKGDIAEGYSVSREKKESFPLTVTSAQKNPTAFYLCASNRRHYWDRTYYEQYFGPGTRLTVT.

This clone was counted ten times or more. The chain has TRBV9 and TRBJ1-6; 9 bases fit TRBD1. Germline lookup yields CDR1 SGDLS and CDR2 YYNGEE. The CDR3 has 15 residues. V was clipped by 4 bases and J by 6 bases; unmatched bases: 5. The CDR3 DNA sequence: TGTGCCAGCAGCATCCAGGGACAGGGTAATTCACCCCTCCACTTT. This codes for CASSIQGQGNSPLHF.

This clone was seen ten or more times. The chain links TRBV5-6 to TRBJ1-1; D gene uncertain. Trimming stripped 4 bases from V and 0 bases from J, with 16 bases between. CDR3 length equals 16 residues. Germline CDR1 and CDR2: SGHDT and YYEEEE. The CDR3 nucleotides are TGTGCCAGCAGCCAAATACAGCATAGGATGAACACTGAAGCTTTCTTT. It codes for CASSQIQHRMNTEAFF.